The entry that follows covers one T cell receptor beta chain sequence. The table lists this clone with a few counts. Its antigen has not been determined. There are no base qualities to consult, and no much larger clone falls within one base. The data were obtained in a study of CD8+ T cells in alopecia areata (dated by TCRdb to 2017 to 2018). The study in broad terms: Treated patients were enrolled in an open-label pilot trial of oral tofacitinib at 5 to 10 mg twice daily for moderate-to-severe alopecia areata. Patients stayed on tofacitinib for 6 to 18 months and then had 6 months of follow-up off drug so that delayed response and recurrence could be assessed. The SALT score, which quantifies the percentage of affected scalp surface area, was used to measure disease severity in treated patients. The study used high-throughput TCRbeta sequencing to examine T cell clonal expansion in alopecia areata, in both the C3H/HeJ mouse model and human patients. On the human side, TCRbeta sequencing was run on scalp tissue and on sorted CD4+ and CD8+ peripheral blood T cells from healthy controls and from alopecia areata patients with either patchy or totalis/universalis disease. Biopsies were taken from tofacitinib-treated patients at baseline and again at 4 and 24 weeks into treatment, and several of those patients also had a later scalp biopsy. Scalp clonality was compared across normal scalp (n=4), patchy alopecia areata scalp (n=8), and alopecia totalis/universalis scalp (n=8). The RNA source kit depended on sample type: the PAXgene miRNA kit for fixed scalp, the miRNeasy kit for PBMCs, and the RNeasy kit for mouse skin. Amplification of TCRbeta CDR3 regions was done by immunoSEQ multiplex PCR using 35 Vbeta forward primers and 13 Jbeta reverse primers.

The time point label of this sample denotes: around 28 days on oral tofacitinib. This specimen's treatment or condition label, per the study, means: oral pan-JAK inhibitor, 5-10 mg twice daily. Peripheral blood and lesional scalp punch biopsies were obtained from patients with alopecia areata. After PBMCs were isolated by density centrifugation and stained for CD3, CD4 and CD8, a FACSAria was used to sort CD4+ and CD8+ T cells. Study-wide conclusions, independent of this receptor: During tofacitinib treatment, many expanded lesional clones stuck around in both scalp and blood, and this persistence may partly explain why relapse happens after treatment is stopped. Tofacitinib significantly decreased scalp clonality and the number of expanded CD8+ clones among the top 100 scalp clones. Higher clonality and more expanded CD8+ clones were observed in lesional scalp than in normal scalp, particularly in alopecia totalis/universalis, a finding suggestive of antigenic drive. Because the treated cohort was small and had only one nonresponder, larger studies are needed to examine links between baseline CD8+ expansion and response. Unlike mouse skin, where gammadelta T cells dominate, normal human skin contains resident alphabeta T cells that get sequenced too, which complicates analysis of the scalp TCR repertoire. Shared TCR sequences between patients were less evident than in mice, which may be partly attributable to HLA diversity in the patient population.

The library was made by the immunoSEQ multiplex PCR assay. RNA was extracted from all samples and reverse transcribed into cDNA, which served as template for TCR sequencing. First-strand cDNA was synthesized using SuperScript III with a 2:1 mix of oligo-dT and random hexamers. A synthetic immune receptor repertoire was used to gauge amplification bias, and whatever bias remained was removed computationally. In the source study's methods: Raw reads were preprocessed to remove errors, and CDR3 was defined according to IMGT conventions as the region from the conserved cysteine to phenylalanine. Clonality was computed by normalizing Shannon entropy by log2 of the number of productive unique TCRs and subtracting the result from 1. CD4 or CD8 identity of scalp clones was inferred by cross-referencing scalp TCRbeta sequences with sorted blood CD4 and CD8 repertoires. This immuneACCESS table, as held by TCRdb, lists in-frame sequences with V and J called but not all clones. Of the missing ones, under half trace to an unresolved V gene in checked studies; the others have no known cause. V and J calls and clone size are copied from that table; D and trimming were computed from the DNA. This sample gives 110,000 or so clones in total; about three fifths of them show up just once. Jointly, the top ten make up more than 25% of the sample.

Taken from cysteine to phenylalanine, the CDR3 has 16 residues. The retained sequence is limited to the CDR3, 48 bases, with the frame set at the first base. CDR1 and CDR2 are read off the germline V gene (reference sequence) as LNHDA and SQIVND. V loses 4 bases, J loses 3 bases, and the germline ends lie 18 bases apart. The chain couples TRBV19 to TRBJ1-1; the D gene is not confidently resolved. This receptor was identified in a human donor with alopecia areata. The specimen comprised CD8+ T cells sorted from blood, sampled at week 4, from a patient treated with tofacitinib. The bases are TGTGCCAGTAGTACTCTCGTAGGCCTTGCGGACACTGAAGCTTTCTTT. Its protein product is CASSTLVGLADTEAFF.